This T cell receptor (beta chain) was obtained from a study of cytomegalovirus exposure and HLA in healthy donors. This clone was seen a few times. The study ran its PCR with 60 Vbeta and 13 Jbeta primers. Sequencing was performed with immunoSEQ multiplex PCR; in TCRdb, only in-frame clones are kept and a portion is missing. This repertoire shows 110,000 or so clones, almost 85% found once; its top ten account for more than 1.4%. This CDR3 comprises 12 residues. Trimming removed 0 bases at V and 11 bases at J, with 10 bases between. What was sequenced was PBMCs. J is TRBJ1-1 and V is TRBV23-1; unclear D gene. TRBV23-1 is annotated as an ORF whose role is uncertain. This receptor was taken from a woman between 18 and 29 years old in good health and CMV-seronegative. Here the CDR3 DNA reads TGCGCCAGCAGTCAATCGAGGCGTGGCGCTTTCTTT. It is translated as CASSQSRRGAFF.